These 17 T cell receptor beta chains were sequenced from one sample in a study of vaccination effects on CD4 cells after COVID-19 (dated 2022 in TCRdb). The library was generated by the immunoSEQ multiplex PCR assay. Sourced from immuneACCESS, this table was stored by TCRdb with only in-frame sequences that have V and J called. A share of the clones is absent; for the studies checked, an unresolved V gene accounts for under half, and the remainder has no known explanation. In this sample the table shows 30,000 to 45,000 clones, roughly two thirds of which occur a single time. Approximately 22% of the sample comes from the top ten. No antigen has been identified for these receptors. In the ViraFEST assay, PBMC were stimulated with viral peptide pools, and antigen-specific CD4+ T cell clonotypes were then identified by expansion using TCR sequencing. After 10 to 11 days of culture, CD4+ T cells were isolated with the EasySep CD4+ T cell isolation kit. Negative nucleocapsid antibody results before and after vaccination confirmed that the healthy vaccine recipients had no prior SARS-CoV-2 infection.

The material sequenced was CD4+ T cells from PBMCs cultured with SARS-CoV-2 spike peptides, taken before COVID-19 vaccination. Read against the paper, the sample's cell subset or site label means: SARS-CoV-2 spike overlapping peptide pool stimulation. These receptors were collected from a human donor who received a COVID-19 vaccine.

This clone was found a few times. This chain uses TRBV2 with TRBJ1-5; no clear D gene. The V and J ends lost 5 bases and 0 bases respectively, with 2 bases between them. This CDR3 contains 12 residues. Germline assignment: CDR1 SNHLY and CDR2 FYNNEI. The chain's CDR3 is CASSYSNQPQHF. The CDR3 DNA follows: TGTGCCAGCAGTTATAGCAATCAGCCCCAGCATTTT.

The chain has TRBV27 and TRBJ2-7, with 8 bases matching TRBD1. Germline CDR1 reads MNHEY; CDR2 reads SMNVEV (reference sequence). This CDR3 region has 13 residues. The junction had 7 bases not matched to a gene; V was cut back by 5 bases and J by 7 bases. CDR3 sequence: CASSPRTGREQYF. As DNA, the CDR3 is TGTGCCAGCAGTCCACGGACAGGGCGGGAGCAGTACTTC.

The chain carries TRBV6-6 and TRBJ1-2; 8 bases match TRBD1. V dropped 6 bases and J dropped 1; count of bases not matched to a gene: 10. Germline V CDR1 and CDR2: MNHNY, SVGAGI (reference sequence). This CDR3 comprises 16 residues. Here the CDR3 DNA reads TGTGCCAGCAGGCCACAGGGGGGGTATGTTAACTATGGCTACACCTTC. This codes for CASRPQGGYVNYGYTF.

The chain uses TRBV18 and TRBJ2-7, with TRBD2 matching over 9 bases. V dropped 3 bases and J dropped 6; count of bases not matched to a gene: 0. CDR1 and CDR2 from the germline V gene are KGHSH and LQKENI. There are 12 residues in the CDR3. The chain's CDR3 is CASSPTSGEQYF. CDR3 DNA sequence: TGTGCCAGCTCACCGACTAGCGGCGAGCAGTACTTC.

This clone showed up just a few times. The chain is built from TRBV19 and TRBJ2-1; 7 nucleotides agree with TRBD2. Germline assignment: CDR1 LNHDA and CDR2 SQIVND (reference sequence). The CDR3 is 13 amino acids. V gave up 3 bases and J gave up 8 bases; unmatched junction bases: 4. The CDR3 DNA reads as TGTGCCAGTAGTATGGGGGGGAACGATGAGCAGTTCTTC. Translated: CASSMGGNDEQFF.

This chain connects TRBV6-5 to TRBJ2-7; 10 nucleotides align to TRBD1. This CDR3 is 15 amino acids long. After removal of 2 bases from V and 5 bases from J, the junction contained 6 bases not matched to a gene. Per germline, CDR1 MNHEY and CDR2 SVGAGI. The CDR3 reads CASSYGTGVSHEQYF. CDR3 DNA: TGTGCCAGCAGTTACGGGACAGGGGTATCCCACGAGCAGTACTTC.

This clone was seen more than once but under ten times. The rearrangement links TRBV7-2 to TRBJ1-2; TRBD1 aligns across 8 bases. This CDR3 is built from 11 residues. Trimming removed 5 bases from V and 13 bases from J; junction bases left unmatched: 6. CDR1 SGHTA and CDR2 FQGNSA come from the germline V gene. The CDR3 sequence is CASSHRDRPTF. The CDR3 DNA reads TGTGCCAGCAGCCACCGGGACAGGCCCACCTTC.

The rearrangement joins TRBV4-1 to TRBJ1-1; D not resolved. Trimming cost V 0 bases and J 0 bases, with 11 bases left between them. Germline V lookup: CDR1 MGHRA, CDR2 YSYEKL. The CDR3 spans 16 residues. In nucleotides, the CDR3 is TGCGCCAGCAGCCAAGATAGTGCCAGCATGAACACTGAAGCTTTCTTT. It specifies CASSQDSASMNTEAFF.

The genes are TRBV10-2 and TRBJ1-1; 10 bases agree with TRBD1. Germline CDR1 and CDR2: WSHSY and SAAADI. V dropped 5 bases and J dropped 3; count of bases not matched to a gene: 6. The CDR3 consists of 15 residues. CDR3 sequence (DNA): TGCGCCAGCAGTTTCCCGGGACAGGGGCACACTGAAGCTTTCTTT. Translating gives CASSFPGQGHTEAFF.

The chain combines TRBV4-1 with TRBJ2-1; D is ambiguous. The CDR3 is 13 residues long. Germline-derived CDR1 and CDR2 are MGHRA and YSYEKL. V was pared by 4 bases and J by 8 bases, with 12 bases between. CDR3 bases: TGCGCCAGCAGCCCAACCGGGTACGATGAGCAGTTCTTC. It codes for CASSPTGYDEQFF.

With regard to this clone: The junction shows a germline mismatch at one end, possibly a read error. V usage is TRBV7-7 and J usage is TRBJ2-5; 9 nucleotides line up with TRBD1. Germline values: CDR1 SSHAT, CDR2 FNYEAQ (reference sequence). The CDR3 has 16 amino acids. The CDR3, as DNA: TGTGCTAGCAGCTTAGTCCAGGGAACAGGGGGCGAGACCCAGTACTTC. This codes for CASSLVQGTGGETQYF.

This clone appeared a few times. The rearrangement joins TRBV5-6 to TRBJ1-2; a possible D gene is TRBD1 (5 bases). Trimming removed 5 bases from V and 8 bases from J, with 16 bases in between. Germline CDR1 is SGHDT and CDR2 is YYEEEE. The CDR3 contains 13 residues. The CDR3: CASRPQGGAGYTF. Written as DNA, the CDR3 is TGTGCCAGCAGACCGCAGGGAGGGGCGGGCTACACCTTC.

The chain uses TRBV7-2 and TRBJ2-6; no clear D gene. Deletions cut 1 base from V and 0 bases from J, with 7 bases between. The CDR3 totals 16 residues. Germline assignment: CDR1 SGHTA and CDR2 FQGNSA. The CDR3 protein is CASSLDRASGANVLTF. CDR3 DNA sequence: TGTGCCAGCAGCTTAGATCGTGCCTCTGGGGCCAACGTCCTGACTTTC.

The V gene is TRBV4-3, the J gene TRBJ1-4; D perhaps matches TRBD1 (6 bases). V lost 4 bases, J lost 6 bases, and 18 bases lay in between. Germline assignment: CDR1 LGHNA and CDR2 YSLEER. The CDR3 is 16 amino acids. CDR3 amino acids: CASSRERGASYEKLFF. The DNA for the CDR3 is TGCGCCAGCAGCCGCGAGAGGGGGGCATCGTATGAAAAACTGTTTTTT.

This clone was observed a handful of times. The CDR3, as DNA: TGTGCCAGCAGCCAACCTACTACCGGGAGGGCCATAAATGAGCAGTTCTTC. It encodes CASSQPTTGRAINEQFF. The V call is TRBV5-4, the J call TRBJ2-1; TRBD2 agrees at 8 bases. The germline CDR1 and CDR2 sequences are SGHNT and YYREEE (reference sequence). V gave up 4 bases and J gave up 7 bases; unmatched junction bases: 16. The CDR3 is 17 amino acids.

V usage is TRBV4-2 and J usage is TRBJ1-1, with D perhaps matching TRBD1 (6 bases). Germline V CDR1 and CDR2: LGHNA, YNFKEQ. CDR3 length: 13 residues. Trimming removed 1 base from V and 9 bases from J, with 12 bases in between. The CDR3 sequence: CASSQVRGAQAFF. The CDR3 DNA sequence: TGTGCCAGCAGCCAAGTGCGGGGGGCGCAAGCTTTCTTT.

V gene TRBV6-2 or TRBV6-3 combines with J gene TRBJ1-6; D perhaps matches TRBD1 (5 bases). V lost 5 bases to trimming and J lost 0 bases, with 11 bases between them. Germline V gene data show CDR1 as MNHEY and CDR2 as SVGEGT. The CDR3 runs 16 residues. The CDR3 is CASSRQWSSYNSPLHF. The CDR3 nucleotides read TGTGCCAGCAGTAGACAGTGGAGCTCCTATAATTCACCCCTCCACTTT.